This T cell receptor (beta chain) came from a study of human T cells and chemical hapten exposure. The CDR3 is made up of 14 amino acids. V was pared by 2 bases and J by 7 bases, with 3 bases of the junction left unmatched. Indicated time point: patch test 3, about 24 weeks after DPC sensitization. The treatment was: therapeutic diphenylcyclopropenone sensitization with weekly scalp DPC. Before extraction, the whole blood was not fractionated, and total RNA was taken from it. TCRdb used MiXCR to reprocess the RACE reads, holding one entry per CDR3 protein. The data contain under 75,000 distinct CDR3 sequences, around 10% of them singletons. This clonotype was observed a handful of times. Its antigen is currently unknown. Study-wide findings and caveats: It should be noted that donors had alopecia, so their immune response may differ from healthy people's.

The chain combines TRBV12-3 or TRBV12-4 with TRBJ1-2; 11 bases agree with TRBD1. The sequences come from whole blood, collected in connection with sensitization to the hapten diphenylcyclopropenone (DPC). The source of this sequence is a woman between 45 and 65 years old with alopecia areata. Some clones in this sample may be carry-over from other donors' samples. CDR3 sequence (DNA): TGTGCCAGCAGTTTACTCGGACAGGGGGCTGGCTACACCTTC. It specifies CASSLLGQGAGYTF.